Below are 4 T cell receptor beta chains sequenced from a single sample in a study of cytomegalovirus exposure and HLA in healthy donors (dated by TCRdb to 2016 to 2017). The library was built by means of the immunoSEQ multiplex PCR assay. TCRdb limited this immuneACCESS table to in-frame rearrangements with V and J called. A share of clones is missing; checked studies link under half to unresolved V genes, and the rest is unexplained. The sample contains about 190,000 clones, around 88% of them found a single time. More than 1.2% of the sample comes from the top ten. The sequenced material came from PBMCs. These receptors all come from a woman under 30 in good health and CMV-seronegative.

The chain combines TRBV30 with TRBJ1-2, with a tentative D call TRBD1 (5 bases). The germline gives CDR1 GTSNPN, CDR2 SVGIG (reference sequence). V was clipped by 2 bases and J by 4 bases, with 20 bases between them. CDR3 length: 16 amino acids. The CDR3 loop is CAWSLVDRADLYGYTF. CDR3 DNA: TGTGCCTGGAGTCTCGTCGACAGAGCCGACCTCTATGGCTACACCTTC.

The chain joins TRBV27 to TRBJ1-2; 7 bases are shared with TRBD1. Trimming at V came to 5 bases and at J to 9 bases, leaving 12 bases not matched to a gene. From germline, CDR1 is MNHEY and CDR2 SMNVEV (reference sequence). This CDR3 is built from 14 residues. CDR3 DNA sequence: TGTGCCAGCAGTCTAACCGGGACAGTTTATAGCTACACCTTC. Protein sequence: CASSLTGTVYSYTF.

V and J are TRBV11-2 and TRBJ2-7; D perhaps matches TRBD2 (7 bases). Trimming cost V 2 bases and J 4 bases, with 12 bases left between them. The CDR3 runs 14 residues. The germline gives CDR1 SGHAT, CDR2 FQNNGV. CDR3 sequence: CASSLSGTTYEQYF. CDR3 DNA: TGTGCCAGCAGCTTAAGCGGGACAACTTACGAGCAGTACTTC.

This clone has more than one count but fewer than ten. The rearrangement uses TRBV19 and TRBJ1-5; D gene uncertain. This CDR3 is built from 16 residues. The V and J ends lost 6 bases and 2 bases respectively, with 17 bases between them. Germline loops: CDR1 LNHDA, CDR2 SQIVND (reference sequence). The CDR3 DNA reads as TGTGCCAGTAGAGAAATCGCTGACATCCGCAATCAGCCCCAGCATTTT. It is translated as CASREIADIRNQPQHF.